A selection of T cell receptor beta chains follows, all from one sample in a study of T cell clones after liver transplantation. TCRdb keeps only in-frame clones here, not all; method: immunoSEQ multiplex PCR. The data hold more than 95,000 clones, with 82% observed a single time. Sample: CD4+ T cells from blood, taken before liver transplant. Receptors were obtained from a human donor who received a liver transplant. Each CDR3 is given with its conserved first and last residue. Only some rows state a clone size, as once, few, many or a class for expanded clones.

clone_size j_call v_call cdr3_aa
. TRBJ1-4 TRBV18 CASSPPSGQGAREKLFF
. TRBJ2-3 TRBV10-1 CASSPGRGSTDTQYF
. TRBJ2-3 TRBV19 CASSPPGQGLGDTQYF
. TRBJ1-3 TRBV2 CASSELVQGHTIYF
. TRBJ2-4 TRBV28 CASSLKGNIQYF
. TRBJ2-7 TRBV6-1 CASSLEQIYEQYF
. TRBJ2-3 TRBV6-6 CASSYRGDTQYF
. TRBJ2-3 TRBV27 CASGEVRTDTQYF
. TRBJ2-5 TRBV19 CASSPTTGETQYF
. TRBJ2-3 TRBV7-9 CASSLALAGGRTDTQYF
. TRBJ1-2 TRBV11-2 CASSLGVGYGYTF
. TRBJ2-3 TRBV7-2 CASSLSPSTDTQYF
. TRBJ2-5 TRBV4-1 CASSVTVSQETQYF
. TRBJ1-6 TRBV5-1 CASSLFSDDNSPLHF
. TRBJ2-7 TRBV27 CASSLSGSSYEQYF
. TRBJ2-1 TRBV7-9 CASSLVTSGRDNEQFF
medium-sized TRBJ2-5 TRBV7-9 CASSLPQGLRAGETQYF
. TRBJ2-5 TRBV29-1 CSAPGQGFQETQYF
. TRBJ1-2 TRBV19 CACGWDRGPGYTF
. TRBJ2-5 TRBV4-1 CASSQGGIAAETQYF
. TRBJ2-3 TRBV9 CASSARTSGAGDTQYF
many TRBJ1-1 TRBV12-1 CASSGGLKNTEAFF
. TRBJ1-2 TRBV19 CASSTGYGYTF
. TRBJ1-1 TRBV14 CASRQTGTSTEAFF
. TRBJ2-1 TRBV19 CASSALRDRGSNEQFF
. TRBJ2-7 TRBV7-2 CASSLARSYEQYF
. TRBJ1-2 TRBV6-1 CARRDRTNAGYTF
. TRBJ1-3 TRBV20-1 CSAGDGNTIYF
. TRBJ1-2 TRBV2 CASSGTSTGGRGYTF
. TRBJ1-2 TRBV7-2 CASSLRRDSYGYTF
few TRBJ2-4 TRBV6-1 CAAAGDWRNIQYF
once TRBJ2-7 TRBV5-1 CASSLTGGPTYEQYF
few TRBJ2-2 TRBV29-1 CSVRPDRDDSGELFF
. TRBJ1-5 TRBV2 CASKGIGLGPQHF
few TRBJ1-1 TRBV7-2 CASSLGQLNTEAFF
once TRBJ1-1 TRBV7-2 CASSPSPNTEAFF
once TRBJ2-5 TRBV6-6 CASSYGLAGLETQYF
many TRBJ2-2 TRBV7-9 CASSLGLAAPGELFF
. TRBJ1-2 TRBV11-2 CASSLGRIYGYTF
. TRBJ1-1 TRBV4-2 CASSQDLGSLAFF
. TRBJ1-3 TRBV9 CASSEGQGPGNTIYF
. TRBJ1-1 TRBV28 CASRYQNTEAFF
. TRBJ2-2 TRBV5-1 CASSSLASNTGELFF